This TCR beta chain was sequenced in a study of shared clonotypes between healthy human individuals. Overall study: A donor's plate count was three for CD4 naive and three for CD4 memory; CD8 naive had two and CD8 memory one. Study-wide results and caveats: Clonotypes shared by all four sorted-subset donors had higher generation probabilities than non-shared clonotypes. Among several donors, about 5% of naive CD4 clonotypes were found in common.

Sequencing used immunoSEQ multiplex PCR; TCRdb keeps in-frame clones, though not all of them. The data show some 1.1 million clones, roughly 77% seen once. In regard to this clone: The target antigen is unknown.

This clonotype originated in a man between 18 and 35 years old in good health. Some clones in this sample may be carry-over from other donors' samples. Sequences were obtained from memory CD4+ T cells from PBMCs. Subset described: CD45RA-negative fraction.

CDR3 protein: CASTAGAGANVLTF. The CDR3 DNA sequence: TGCGCCAGCACAGCAGGGGCTGGGGCCAACGTCCTGACTTTC. The chain is built from TRBV5-1 and TRBJ2-6; TRBD1 is a possible D gene (6 bases). Per the germline V gene, CDR1 is SGHRS and CDR2 is YFSETQ. Trimming removed 6 bases at V and 2 bases at J, with 9 bases between. The CDR3 totals 14 residues.